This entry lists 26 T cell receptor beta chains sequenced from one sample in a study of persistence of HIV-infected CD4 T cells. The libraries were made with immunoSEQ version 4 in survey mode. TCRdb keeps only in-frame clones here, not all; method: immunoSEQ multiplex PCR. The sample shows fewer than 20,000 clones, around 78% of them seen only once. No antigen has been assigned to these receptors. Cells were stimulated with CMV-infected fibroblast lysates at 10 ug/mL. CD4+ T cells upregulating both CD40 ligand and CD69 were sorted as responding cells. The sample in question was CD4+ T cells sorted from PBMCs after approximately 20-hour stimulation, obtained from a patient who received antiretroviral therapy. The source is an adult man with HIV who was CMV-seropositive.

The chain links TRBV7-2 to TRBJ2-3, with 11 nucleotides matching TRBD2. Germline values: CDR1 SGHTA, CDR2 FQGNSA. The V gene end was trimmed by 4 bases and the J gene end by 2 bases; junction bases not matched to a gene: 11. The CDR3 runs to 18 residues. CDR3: CASSSTYSGGGFTDTQYF. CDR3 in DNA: TGTGCCAGCAGCTCTACCTATAGCGGGGGGGGATTCACAGATACGCAGTATTTT.

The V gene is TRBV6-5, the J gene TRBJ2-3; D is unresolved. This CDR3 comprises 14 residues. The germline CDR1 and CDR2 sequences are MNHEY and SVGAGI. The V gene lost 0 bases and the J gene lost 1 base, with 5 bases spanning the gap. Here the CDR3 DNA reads TGTGCCAGCAGTTACTCGGACCGCACAGATACGCAGTATTTT. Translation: CASSYSDRTDTQYF.

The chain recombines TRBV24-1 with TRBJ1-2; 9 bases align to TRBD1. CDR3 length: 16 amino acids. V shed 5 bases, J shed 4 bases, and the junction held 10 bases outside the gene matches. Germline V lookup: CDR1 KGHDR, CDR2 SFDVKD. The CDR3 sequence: CATSGRDRGTSYGYTF. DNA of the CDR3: TGTGCCACCAGTGGTCGAGACAGGGGGACTTCCTATGGCTACACCTTC.

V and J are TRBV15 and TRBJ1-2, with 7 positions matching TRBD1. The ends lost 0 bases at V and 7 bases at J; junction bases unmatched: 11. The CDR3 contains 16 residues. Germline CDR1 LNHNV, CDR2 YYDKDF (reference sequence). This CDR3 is CATSRDLRTGLGGYTF. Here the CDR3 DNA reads TGTGCCACCAGCAGAGATTTGCGGACAGGCCTAGGTGGCTACACCTTC.

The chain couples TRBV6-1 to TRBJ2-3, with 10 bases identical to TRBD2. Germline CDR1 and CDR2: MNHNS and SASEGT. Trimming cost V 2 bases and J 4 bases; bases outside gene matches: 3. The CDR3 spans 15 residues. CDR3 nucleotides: TGTGCCAGCAGTGAATCAAGCGGGGGGGCAGATACGCAGTATTTT. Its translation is CASSESSGGADTQYF.

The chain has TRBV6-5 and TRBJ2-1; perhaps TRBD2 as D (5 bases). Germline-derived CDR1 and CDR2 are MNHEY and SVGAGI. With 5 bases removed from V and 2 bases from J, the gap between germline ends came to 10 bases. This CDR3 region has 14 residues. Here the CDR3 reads CASSPGNTYNEQFF. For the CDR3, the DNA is TGTGCCAGCAGTCCCGGGAACACCTACAATGAGCAGTTCTTC.

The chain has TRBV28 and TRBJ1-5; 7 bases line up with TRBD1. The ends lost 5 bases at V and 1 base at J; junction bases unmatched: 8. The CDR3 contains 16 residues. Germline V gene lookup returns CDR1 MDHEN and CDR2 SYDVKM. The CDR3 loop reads CASSRRQGASNQPQHF. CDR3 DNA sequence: TGTGCCAGCAGTCGTCGACAGGGAGCGAGCAATCAGCCCCAGCATTTT.

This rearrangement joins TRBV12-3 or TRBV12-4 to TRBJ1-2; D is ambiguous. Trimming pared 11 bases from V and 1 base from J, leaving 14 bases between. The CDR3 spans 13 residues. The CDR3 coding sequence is TGTGCCGGGGAACAGACTGTTAACTATGGCTACACCTTC. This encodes CAGEQTVNYGYTF.

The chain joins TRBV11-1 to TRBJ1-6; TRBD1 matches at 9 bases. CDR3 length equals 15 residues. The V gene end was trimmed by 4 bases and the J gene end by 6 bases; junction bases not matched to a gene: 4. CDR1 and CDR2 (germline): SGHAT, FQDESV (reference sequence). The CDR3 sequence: CASSSSTGGNSPLHF. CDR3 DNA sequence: TGTGCCAGCAGCTCTTCGACAGGGGGTAATTCACCCCTCCACTTT.

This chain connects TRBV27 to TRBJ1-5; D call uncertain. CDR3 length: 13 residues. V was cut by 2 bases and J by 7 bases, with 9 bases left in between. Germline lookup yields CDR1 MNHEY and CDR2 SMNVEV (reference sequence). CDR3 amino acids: CASSLQSGQPQHF. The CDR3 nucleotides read TGTGCCAGCAGTTTACAGTCGGGGCAGCCCCAGCATTTT.

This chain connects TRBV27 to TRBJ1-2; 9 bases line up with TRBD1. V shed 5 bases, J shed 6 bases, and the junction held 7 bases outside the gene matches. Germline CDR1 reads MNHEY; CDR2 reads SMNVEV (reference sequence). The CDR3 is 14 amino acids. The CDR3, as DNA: TGTGCCAGCAGTATAGGGGACAGGGTGCATGGCTACACCTTC. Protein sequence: CASSIGDRVHGYTF.

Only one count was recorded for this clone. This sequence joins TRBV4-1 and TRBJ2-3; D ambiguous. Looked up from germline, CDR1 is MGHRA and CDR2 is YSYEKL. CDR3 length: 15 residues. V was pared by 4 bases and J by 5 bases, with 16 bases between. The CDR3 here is CASSPGPRGGDTQYF. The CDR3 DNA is TGCGCCAGCAGCCCCGGGCCTAGAGGTGGAGATACGCAGTATTTT.

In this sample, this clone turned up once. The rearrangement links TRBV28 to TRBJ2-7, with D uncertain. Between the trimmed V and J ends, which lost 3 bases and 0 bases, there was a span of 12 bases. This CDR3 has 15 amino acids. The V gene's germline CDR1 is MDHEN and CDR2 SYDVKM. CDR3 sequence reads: CASSFIKGLSYEQYF. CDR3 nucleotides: TGTGCCAGCAGTTTCATAAAGGGCCTCTCCTACGAGCAGTACTTC. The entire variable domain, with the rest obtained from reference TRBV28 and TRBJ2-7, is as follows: DVKVTQSSRYLVKRTGEKVFLECVQDMDHENMFWYRQDPGLGLRLIYFSYDVKMKEKGDIPEGYSVSREKKERFSLILESASTNQTSMYLCASSFIKGLSYEQYFGPGTRLTVT.

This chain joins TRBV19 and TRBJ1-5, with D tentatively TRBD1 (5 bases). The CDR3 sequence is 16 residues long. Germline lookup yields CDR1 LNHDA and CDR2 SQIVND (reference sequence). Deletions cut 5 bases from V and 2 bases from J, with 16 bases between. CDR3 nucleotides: TGTGCCAGTAGTCCCCGACAGTCCGCCGGCAATCAGCCCCAGCATTTT. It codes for CASSPRQSAGNQPQHF. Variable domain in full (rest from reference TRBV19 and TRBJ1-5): DGGITQSPKYLFRKEGQNVTLSCEQNLNHDAMYWYRQDPGQGLRLIYYSQIVNDFQKGDIAEGYSVSREKKESFPLTVTSAQKNPTAFYLCASSPRQSAGNQPQHFGDGTRLSIL.

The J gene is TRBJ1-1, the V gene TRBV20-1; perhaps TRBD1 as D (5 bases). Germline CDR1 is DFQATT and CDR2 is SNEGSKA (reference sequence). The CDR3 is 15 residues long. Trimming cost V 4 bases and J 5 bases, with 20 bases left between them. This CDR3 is CSANEGAGFGTEAFF. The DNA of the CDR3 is TGCAGTGCTAATGAAGGGGCAGGGTTCGGGACTGAAGCTTTCTTT.

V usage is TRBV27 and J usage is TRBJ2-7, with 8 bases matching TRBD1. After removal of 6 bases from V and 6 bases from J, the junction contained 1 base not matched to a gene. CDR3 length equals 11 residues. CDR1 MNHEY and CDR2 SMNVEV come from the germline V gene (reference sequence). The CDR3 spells CASRTGVEQYF. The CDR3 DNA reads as TGTGCCAGCAGGACAGGGGTCGAGCAGTACTTC.

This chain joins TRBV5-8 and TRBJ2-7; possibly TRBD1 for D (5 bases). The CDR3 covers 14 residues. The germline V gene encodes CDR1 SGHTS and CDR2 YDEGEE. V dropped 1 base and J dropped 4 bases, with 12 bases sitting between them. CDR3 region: CASSLRGHHYEQYF. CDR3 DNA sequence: TGTGCCAGCAGCTTGCGAGGACACCATTACGAGCAGTACTTC.

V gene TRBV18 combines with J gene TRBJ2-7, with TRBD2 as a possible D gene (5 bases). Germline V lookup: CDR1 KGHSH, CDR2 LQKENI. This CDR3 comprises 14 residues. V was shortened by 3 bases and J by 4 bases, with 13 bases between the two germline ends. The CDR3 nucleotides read TGTGCCAGCTCACCTCTAGAGGGCCGGTACGAGCAGTACTTC. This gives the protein CASSPLEGRYEQYF.

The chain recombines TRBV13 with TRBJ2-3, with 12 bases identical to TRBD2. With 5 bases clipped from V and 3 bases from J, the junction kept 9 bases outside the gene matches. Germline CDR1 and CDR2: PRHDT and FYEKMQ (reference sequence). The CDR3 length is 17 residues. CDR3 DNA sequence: TGTGCCAGCAGCACCCGTCTAGCGGGGGGGAGAACAGATACGCAGTATTTT. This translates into CASSTRLAGGRTDTQYF.

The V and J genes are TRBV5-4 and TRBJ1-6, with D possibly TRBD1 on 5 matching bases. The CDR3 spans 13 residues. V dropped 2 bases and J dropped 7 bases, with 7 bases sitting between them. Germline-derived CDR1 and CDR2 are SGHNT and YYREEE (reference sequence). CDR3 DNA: TGTGCCAGCAGCTTAGACAGCAATTCACCCCTCCACTTT. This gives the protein CASSLDSNSPLHF.

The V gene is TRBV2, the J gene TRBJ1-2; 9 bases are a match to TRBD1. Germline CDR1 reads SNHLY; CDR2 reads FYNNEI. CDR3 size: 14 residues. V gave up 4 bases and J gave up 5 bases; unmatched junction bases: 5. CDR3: CASSGSGTGYGYTF. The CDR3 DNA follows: TGTGCCAGCAGTGGGTCCGGGACAGGGTATGGCTACACCTTC.

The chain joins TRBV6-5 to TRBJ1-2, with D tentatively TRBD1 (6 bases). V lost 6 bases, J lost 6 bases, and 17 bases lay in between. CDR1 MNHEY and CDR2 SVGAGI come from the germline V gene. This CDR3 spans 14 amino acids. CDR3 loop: CASRIGGQGNGYTF. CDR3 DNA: TGTGCCAGCAGAATAGGAGGGCAGGGGAATGGCTACACCTTC.

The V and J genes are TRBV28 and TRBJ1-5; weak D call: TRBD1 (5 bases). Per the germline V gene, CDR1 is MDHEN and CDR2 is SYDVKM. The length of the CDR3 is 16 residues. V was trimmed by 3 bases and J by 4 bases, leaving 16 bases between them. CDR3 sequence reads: CASSFRTGPRNQPQHF. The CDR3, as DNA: TGTGCCAGCAGTTTCAGGACGGGGCCGAGGAATCAGCCCCAGCATTTT.

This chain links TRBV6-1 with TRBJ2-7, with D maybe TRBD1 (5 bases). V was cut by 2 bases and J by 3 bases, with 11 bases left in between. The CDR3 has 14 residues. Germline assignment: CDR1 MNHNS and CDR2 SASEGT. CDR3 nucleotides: TGTGCCAGCAGTGAATCCAGGGCACTCTACGAGCAGTACTTC. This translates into CASSESRALYEQYF.

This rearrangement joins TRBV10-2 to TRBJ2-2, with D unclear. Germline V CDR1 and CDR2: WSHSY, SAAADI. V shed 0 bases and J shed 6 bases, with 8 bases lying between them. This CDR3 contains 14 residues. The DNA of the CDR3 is TGCGCCAGCAGTGAGTCCCAAAGCGCCGGGGAGCTGTTTTTT. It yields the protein CASSESQSAGELFF.

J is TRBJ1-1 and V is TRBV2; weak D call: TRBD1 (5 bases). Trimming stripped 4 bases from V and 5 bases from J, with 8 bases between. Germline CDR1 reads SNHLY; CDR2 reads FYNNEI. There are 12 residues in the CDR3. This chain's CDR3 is CASSGGRTEAFF. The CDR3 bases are TGTGCCAGCAGTGGGGGGAGAACTGAAGCTTTCTTT. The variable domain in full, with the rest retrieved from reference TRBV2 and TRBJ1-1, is EPEVTQTPSHQVTQMGQEVILRCVPISNHLYFYWYRQILGQKVEFLVSFYNNEISEKSEIFDDQFSVERPDGSNFTLKIRSTKLEDSAMYFCASSGGRTEAFFGQGTRLTVV.